This T cell receptor beta chain is from a study of OX40 agonist ivuxolimab in advanced cancers. V was clipped by 1 base and J by 7 bases, with 5 bases between them. Per germline, CDR1 SGHNT and CDR2 YENEEA. The CDR3 covers 12 residues. Clones were read by immunoSEQ multiplex PCR, and TCRdb kept only the in-frame ones, dropping some. The table records about 96,000 clones, around 80% of them present only once. Autoimmune disease history or systemic immunosuppression meant exclusion. For this clone: Its target is unknown.

Study-level points and caveats: Clones of CD4+ and CD8+ blood T cells grew by week 6 at doses of 0.1 to 3.0 mg/kg. Averaging showed that CD8+ T cells had more expanded clones than CD4+ did.

The genes are TRBV11-3 and TRBJ2-1, with D tentatively TRBD1 (5 bases). This receptor was identified in an adult with an advanced solid tumor such as melanoma, head and neck, liver or kidney cancer. This specimen was CD4+ or CD8+ T cells sorted from blood, taken in a trial of the OX40 agonist ivuxolimab. The CDR3 loop is CASSLAGNEQFF. In DNA, the CDR3 is TGTGCCAGCAGCTTAGCAGGGAATGAGCAGTTCTTC. Full variable domain (remainder filled in from reference TRBV11-3 and TRBJ2-1): EAGVVQSPRYKIIEKKQPVAFWCNPISGHNTLYWYLQNLGQGPELLIRYENEEAVDDSQLPKDRFSAERLKGVDSTLKIQPAELGDSAVYLCASSLAGNEQFFGPGTRLTVL.